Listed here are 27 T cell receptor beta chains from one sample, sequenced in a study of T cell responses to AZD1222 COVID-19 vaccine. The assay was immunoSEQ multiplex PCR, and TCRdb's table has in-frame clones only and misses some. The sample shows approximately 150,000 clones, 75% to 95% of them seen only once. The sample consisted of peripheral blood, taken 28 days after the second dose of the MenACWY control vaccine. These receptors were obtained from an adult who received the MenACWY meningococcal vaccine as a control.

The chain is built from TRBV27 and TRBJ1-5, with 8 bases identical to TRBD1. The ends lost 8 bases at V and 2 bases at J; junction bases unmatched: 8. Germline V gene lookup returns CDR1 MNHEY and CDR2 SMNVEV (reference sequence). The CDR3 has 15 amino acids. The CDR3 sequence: CASRMAGGGNQPQHF. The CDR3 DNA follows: TGTGCCAGCCGAATGGCAGGGGGCGGCAATCAGCCCCAGCATTTT.

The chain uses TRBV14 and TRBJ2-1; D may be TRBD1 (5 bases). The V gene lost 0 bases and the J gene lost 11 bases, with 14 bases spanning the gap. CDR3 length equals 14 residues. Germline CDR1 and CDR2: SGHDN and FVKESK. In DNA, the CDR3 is TGTGCCAGCAGCCAAGATCGGGCCTCAGGGAAGCAGTTCTTC. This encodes CASSQDRASGKQFF.

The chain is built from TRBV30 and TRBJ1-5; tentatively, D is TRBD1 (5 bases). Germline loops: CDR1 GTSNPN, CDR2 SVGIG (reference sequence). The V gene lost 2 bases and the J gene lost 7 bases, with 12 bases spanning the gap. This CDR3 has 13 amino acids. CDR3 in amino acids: CAWSRQGGQPQHF. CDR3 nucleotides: TGTGCCTGGAGTCGTCAGGGAGGCCAGCCCCAGCATTTT. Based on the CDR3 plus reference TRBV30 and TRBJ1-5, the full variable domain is SQTIHQWPATLVQPVGSPLSLECTVEGTSNPNLYWYRQAAGRGLQLLFYSVGIGQISSEVPQNLSASRPQDRQFILSSKKLLLSDSGFYLCAWSRQGGQPQHFGDGTRLSIL.

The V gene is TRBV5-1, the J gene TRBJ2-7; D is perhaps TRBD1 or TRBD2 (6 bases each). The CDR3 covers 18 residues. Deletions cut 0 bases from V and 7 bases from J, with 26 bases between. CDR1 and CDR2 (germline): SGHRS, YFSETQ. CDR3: CASSLALTWVNGGGEQYF. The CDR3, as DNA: TGCGCCAGCAGCTTGGCCCTGACGTGGGTAAACGGAGGGGGGGAGCAGTACTTC.

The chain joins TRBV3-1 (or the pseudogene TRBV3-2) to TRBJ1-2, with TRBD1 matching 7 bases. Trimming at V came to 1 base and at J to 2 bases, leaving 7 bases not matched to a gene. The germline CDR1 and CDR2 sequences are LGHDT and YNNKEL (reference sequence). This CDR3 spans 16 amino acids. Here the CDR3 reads CASSQGDRVGNYGYTF. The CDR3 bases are TGTGCCAGCAGCCAAGGAGACAGGGTAGGAAACTATGGCTACACCTTC.

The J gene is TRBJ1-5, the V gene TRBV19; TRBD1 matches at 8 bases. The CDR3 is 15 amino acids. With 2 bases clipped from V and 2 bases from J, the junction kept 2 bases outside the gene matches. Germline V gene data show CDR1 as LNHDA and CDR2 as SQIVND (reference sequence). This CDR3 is CASSIQGARNQPQHF. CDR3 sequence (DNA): TGTGCCAGTAGTATACAGGGGGCGCGCAATCAGCCCCAGCATTTT.

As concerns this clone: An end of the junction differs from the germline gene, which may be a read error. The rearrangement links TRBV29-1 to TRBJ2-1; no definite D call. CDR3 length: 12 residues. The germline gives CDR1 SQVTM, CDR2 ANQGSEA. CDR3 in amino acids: CNVVPGYNEQFF. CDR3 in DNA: TGCAACGTTGTTCCAGGCTACAATGAGCAGTTCTTC.

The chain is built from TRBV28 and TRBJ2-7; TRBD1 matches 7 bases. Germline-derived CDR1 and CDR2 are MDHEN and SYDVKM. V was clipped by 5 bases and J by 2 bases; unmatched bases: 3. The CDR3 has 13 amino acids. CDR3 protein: CASSTGQTYEQYF. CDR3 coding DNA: TGTGCCAGCAGTACGGGACAGACCTACGAGCAGTACTTC.

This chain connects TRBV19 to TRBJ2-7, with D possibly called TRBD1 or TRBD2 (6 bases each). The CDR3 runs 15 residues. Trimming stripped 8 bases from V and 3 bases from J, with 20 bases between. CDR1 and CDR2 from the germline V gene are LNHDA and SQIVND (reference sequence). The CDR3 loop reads CASAFRGGQGYEQYF. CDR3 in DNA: TGTGCCAGTGCCTTCCGAGGGGGGCAGGGCTACGAGCAGTACTTC.

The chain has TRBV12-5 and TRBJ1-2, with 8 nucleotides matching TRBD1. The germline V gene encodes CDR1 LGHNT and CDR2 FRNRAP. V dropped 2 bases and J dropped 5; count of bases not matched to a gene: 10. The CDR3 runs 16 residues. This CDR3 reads CASGLTNDRGGYGYTF. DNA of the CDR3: TGTGCTAGTGGTTTGACAAACGACAGGGGTGGGTATGGCTACACCTTC.

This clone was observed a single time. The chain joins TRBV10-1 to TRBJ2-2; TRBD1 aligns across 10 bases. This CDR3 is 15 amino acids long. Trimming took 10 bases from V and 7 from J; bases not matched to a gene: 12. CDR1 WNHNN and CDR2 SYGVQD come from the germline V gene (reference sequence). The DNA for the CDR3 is TGCGCCACCTCCGGGACAGGGGTTTTGAGCGGGGAGCTGTTTTTT. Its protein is CATSGTGVLSGELFF.

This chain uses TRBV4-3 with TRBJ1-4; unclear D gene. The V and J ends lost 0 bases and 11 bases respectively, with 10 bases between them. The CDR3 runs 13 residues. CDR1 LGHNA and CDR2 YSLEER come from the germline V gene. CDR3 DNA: TGCGCCAGCAGCCAAGATATGGGTGGGAAACTGTTTTTT. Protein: CASSQDMGGKLFF.

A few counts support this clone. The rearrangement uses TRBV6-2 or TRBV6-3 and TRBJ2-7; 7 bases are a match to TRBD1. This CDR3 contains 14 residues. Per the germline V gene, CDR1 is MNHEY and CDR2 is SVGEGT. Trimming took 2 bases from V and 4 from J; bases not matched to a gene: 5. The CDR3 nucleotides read TGTGCCAGCAGTTACCCCGGGACAGAATACGAGCAGTACTTC. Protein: CASSYPGTEYEQYF.

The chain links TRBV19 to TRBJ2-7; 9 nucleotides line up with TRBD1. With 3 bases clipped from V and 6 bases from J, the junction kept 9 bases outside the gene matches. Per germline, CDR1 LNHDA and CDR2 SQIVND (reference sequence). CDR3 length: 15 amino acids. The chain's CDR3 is CASSIFGTGISEQYF. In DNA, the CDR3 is TGTGCCAGTAGTATTTTTGGGACAGGGATTTCCGAGCAGTACTTC. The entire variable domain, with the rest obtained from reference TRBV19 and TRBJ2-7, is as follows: DGGITQSPKYLFRKEGQNVTLSCEQNLNHDAMYWYRQDPGQGLRLIYYSQIVNDFQKGDIAEGYSVSREKKESFPLTVTSAQKNPTAFYLCASSIFGTGISEQYFGPGTRLTVT.

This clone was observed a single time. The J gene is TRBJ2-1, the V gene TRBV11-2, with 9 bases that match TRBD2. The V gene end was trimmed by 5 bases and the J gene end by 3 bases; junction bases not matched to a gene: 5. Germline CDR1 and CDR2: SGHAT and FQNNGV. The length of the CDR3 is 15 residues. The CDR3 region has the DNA TGTGCCAGCAGCCAGGGACTAGCATTCTACAATGAGCAGTTCTTC. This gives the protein CASSQGLAFYNEQFF. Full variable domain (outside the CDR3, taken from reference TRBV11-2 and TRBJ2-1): EAGVAQSPRYKIIEKRQSVAFWCNPISGHATLYWYQQILGQGPKLLIQFQNNGVVDDSQLPKDRFSAERLKGVDSTLKIQPAKLEDSAVYLCASSQGLAFYNEQFFGPGTRLTVL.

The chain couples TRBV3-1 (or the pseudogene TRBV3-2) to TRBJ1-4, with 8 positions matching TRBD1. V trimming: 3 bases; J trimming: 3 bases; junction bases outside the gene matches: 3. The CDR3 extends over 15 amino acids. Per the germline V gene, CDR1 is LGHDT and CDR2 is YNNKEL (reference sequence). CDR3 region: CASSHRTGPNEKLFF. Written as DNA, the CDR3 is TGTGCCAGCAGCCATCGGACAGGGCCTAATGAAAAACTGTTTTTT.

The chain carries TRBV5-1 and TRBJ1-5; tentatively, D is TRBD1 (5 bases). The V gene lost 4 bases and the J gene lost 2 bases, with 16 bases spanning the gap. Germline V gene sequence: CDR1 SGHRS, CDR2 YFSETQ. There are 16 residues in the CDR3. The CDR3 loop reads CASSPGAGRGNQPQHF. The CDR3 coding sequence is TGCGCCAGCAGCCCCGGCGCGGGGCGGGGCAATCAGCCCCAGCATTTT.

The CDR3 bases are TGTGCCAGTAGTGTAAACGCGAACACTGAAGCTTTCTTT. Its translation is CASSVNANTEAFF. V gene TRBV19 combines with J gene TRBJ1-1; no clear D. This CDR3 has 13 residues. V lost 5 bases and J lost 1, with 8 bases in between. In germline, CDR1 is LNHDA, CDR2 SQIVND (reference sequence).

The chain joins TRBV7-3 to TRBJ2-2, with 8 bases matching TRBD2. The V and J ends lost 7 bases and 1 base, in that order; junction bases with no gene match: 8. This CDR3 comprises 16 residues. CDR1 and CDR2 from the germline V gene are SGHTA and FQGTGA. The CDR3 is CASTRGGPLNTGELFF. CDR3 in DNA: TGTGCCAGCACTCGGGGGGGCCCCCTGAACACCGGGGAGCTGTTTTTT.

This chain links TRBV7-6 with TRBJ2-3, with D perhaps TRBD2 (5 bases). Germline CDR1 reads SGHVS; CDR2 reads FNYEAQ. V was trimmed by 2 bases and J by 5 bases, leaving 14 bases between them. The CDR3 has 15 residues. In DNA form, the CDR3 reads TGTGCCAGCAGCTTATTCGCTATCGGGGAAGATACGCAGTATTTT. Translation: CASSLFAIGEDTQYF.

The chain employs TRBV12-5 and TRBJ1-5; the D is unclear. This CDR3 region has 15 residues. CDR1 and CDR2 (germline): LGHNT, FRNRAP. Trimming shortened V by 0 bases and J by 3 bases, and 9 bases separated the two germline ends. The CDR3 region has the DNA TGTGCTAGTGGTTTGGTACAGAGGTTCAATCAGCCCCAGCATTTT. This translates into CASGLVQRFNQPQHF. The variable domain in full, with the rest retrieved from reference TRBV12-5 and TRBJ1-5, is DARVTQTPRHKVTEMGQEVTMRCQPILGHNTVFWYRQTMMQGLELLAYFRNRAPLDDSGMPKDRFSAEMPDATLATLKIQPSEPRDSAVYFCASGLVQRFNQPQHFGDGTRLSIL.

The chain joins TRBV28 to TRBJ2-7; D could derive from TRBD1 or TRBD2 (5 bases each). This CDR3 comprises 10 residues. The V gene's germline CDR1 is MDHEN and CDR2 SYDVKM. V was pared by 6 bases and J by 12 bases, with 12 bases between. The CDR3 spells CASRRDLVYF. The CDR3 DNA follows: TGTGCCAGCAGAAGGGACCTGGTGTACTTC.

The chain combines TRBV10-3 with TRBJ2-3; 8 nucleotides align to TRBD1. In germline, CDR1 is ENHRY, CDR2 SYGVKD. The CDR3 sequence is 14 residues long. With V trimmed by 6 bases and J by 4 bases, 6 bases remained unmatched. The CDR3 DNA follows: TGTGCCATCAGACAGACAGGGGTCGCAGATACGCAGTATTTT. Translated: CAIRQTGVADTQYF.

CDR3 residues: CASSVGRAGANRSNQPQHF. CDR3 nucleotide sequence: TGTGCCAGCAGCGTAGGACGGGCAGGGGCGAACCGGAGCAATCAGCCCCAGCATTTT. This chain connects TRBV9 to TRBJ1-5, with a possible D match to TRBD1 (6 bases). V dropped 0 bases and J dropped 1 base, with 20 bases sitting between them. Germline values: CDR1 SGDLS, CDR2 YYNGEE. There are 19 residues in the CDR3.

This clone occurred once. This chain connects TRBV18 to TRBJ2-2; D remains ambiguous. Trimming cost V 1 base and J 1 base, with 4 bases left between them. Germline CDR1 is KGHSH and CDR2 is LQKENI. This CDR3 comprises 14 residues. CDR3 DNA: TGTGCCAGCTCACCACAGGGGAACACCGGGGAGCTGTTTTTT. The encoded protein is CASSPQGNTGELFF. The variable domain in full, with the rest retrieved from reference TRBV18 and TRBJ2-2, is NAGVMQNPRHLVRRRGQEARLRCSPMKGHSHVYWYRQLPEEGLKFMVYLQKENIIDESGMPKERFSAEFPKEGPSILRIQQVVRGDSAAYFCASSPQGNTGELFFGEGSRLTVL.

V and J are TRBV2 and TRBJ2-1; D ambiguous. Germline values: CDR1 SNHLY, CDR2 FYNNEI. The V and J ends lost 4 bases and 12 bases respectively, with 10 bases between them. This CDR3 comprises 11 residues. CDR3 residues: CASSVLVWQFF. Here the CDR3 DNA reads TGTGCCAGCAGTGTTCTCGTATGGCAGTTCTTC.

The CDR3 reads CASSLRRVPNQPQHF. CDR3 coding DNA: TGTGCCAGCAGCTTACGCAGGGTTCCCAATCAGCCCCAGCATTTT. The V and J genes are TRBV7-8 and TRBJ1-5, with TRBD1 as a possible D gene (5 bases). There are 15 residues in the CDR3. Looked up from germline, CDR1 is SGHVS and CDR2 is FQNEAQ. V lost 2 bases and J lost 3, with 11 bases in between.